The source of this T cell receptor (beta chain) is a study of siplizumab effects on memory and regulatory T cells. Study results and limitations: Alloreactive clones mapping to unstimulated subsets formed only a minor fraction. Siplizumab significantly lowered the alloreactive sequences that could be traced to unstimulated CD4+ memory cells. There appeared to be greater diversity in naive T cells than in memory cells, and naive T cells seemed major contributors to the alloresponse.

Germline V CDR1 and CDR2: MGHDK, SYGVNS. The CDR3 totals 13 residues. V lost 5 bases, J lost 2 bases, and 8 bases lay in between. Worth noting for this clone: The antigen is undetermined.

Profiled with immunoSEQ multiplex PCR; TCRdb holds only in-frame clones, not every one. Among about 87,000 clones listed, about 87% were seen once. The specimen sequenced was CD4+ T cells sorted from blood. The J gene is TRBJ2-3, the V gene TRBV25-1, with no clear D. The source of this sequence is a human donor in good health. The CDR3 protein is CASSNAITDTQYF. DNA for the CDR3: TGTGCCAGCAGTAACGCCATCACAGATACGCAGTATTTT.